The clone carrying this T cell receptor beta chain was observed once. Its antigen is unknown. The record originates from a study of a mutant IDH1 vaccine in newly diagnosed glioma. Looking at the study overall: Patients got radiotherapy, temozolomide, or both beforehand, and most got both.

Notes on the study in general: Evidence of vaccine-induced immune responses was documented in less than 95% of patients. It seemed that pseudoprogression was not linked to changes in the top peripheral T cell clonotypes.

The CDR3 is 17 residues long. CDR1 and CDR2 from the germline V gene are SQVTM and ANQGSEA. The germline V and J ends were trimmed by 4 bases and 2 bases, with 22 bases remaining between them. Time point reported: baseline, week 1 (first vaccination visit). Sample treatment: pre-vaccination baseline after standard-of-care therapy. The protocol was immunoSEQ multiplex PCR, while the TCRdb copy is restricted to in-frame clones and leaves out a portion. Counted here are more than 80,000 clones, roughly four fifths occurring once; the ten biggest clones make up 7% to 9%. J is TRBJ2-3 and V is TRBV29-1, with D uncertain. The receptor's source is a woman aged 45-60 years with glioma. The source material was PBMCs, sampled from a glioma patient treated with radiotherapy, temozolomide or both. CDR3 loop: CSVARIEGHSDTDTQYF. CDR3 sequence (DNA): TGCAGCGTTGCCAGAATCGAAGGCCATTCCGACACAGATACGCAGTATTTT.